This TCR beta chain appears in the sequencing data of a study of blood T cell repertoires in COVID-19. Study background: The United States, Italy and Spain were the sources of the acute and convalescent COVID-19 samples. Sample material is recorded as cDNA or gDNA derived from T cells, B-cell-depleted T cells, or PBMCs.

CDR1 is MNHEY and CDR2 is SMNVEV in the germline V gene (reference sequence). J was trimmed by 0 bases and V by 5 bases; bases with no gene match: 11. This CDR3 has 17 amino acids. Original data processing: Scientists estimated how many nucleated cells there were by amplifying reference gene primers. The method was immunoSEQ multiplex PCR; TCRdb's version includes in-frame clones alone and lacks a portion of them. The V and J calls and clone size are taken from that table; D and trimming were inferred from the DNA. The sample records 150,000 to 200,000 clones, 85% being singletons. Sequenced input: peripheral blood. This clonotype was sampled from a human donor with acute or convalescent COVID-19. The donor label of this sample is uncertain. This sequence joins TRBV27 and TRBJ2-7, with 9 bases identical to TRBD2. CDR3 in amino acids: CASSLLASGVSSYEQYF. Here the CDR3 DNA reads TGTGCCAGCAGTCTCCTCGCTAGCGGGGTCTCCTCCTACGAGCAGTACTTC.